This TCR beta chain was identified during a study of T cells in localized non-small cell lung cancer. Libraries were prepared by immunoSEQ multiplex PCR; TCRdb keeps only in-frame clonotypes and omits some of them. The table shows some 85,000 clones, with around 82% occurring only once. The V and J ends lost 5 bases and 3 bases, in that order; junction bases with no gene match: 7. CDR1 is SEHNR, CDR2 FQNEAQ, per germline (reference sequence). This CDR3 region has 14 residues. The receptor comes from a man aged 40 to 70 with stage II squamous cell lung carcinoma. This rearrangement joins TRBV7-9 to TRBJ2-7; TRBD1 matches 7 bases. The specimen comprised PBMCs, sampled before any cancer treatment. CDR3 loop: CASSLRQGNYEQYF. The CDR3 DNA is TGTGCCAGCAGCCTCAGACAGGGAAACTACGAGCAGTACTTC.